Following are 24 T cell receptor beta chains from one sample sequenced in a study of metastatic and nonmetastatic thyroid tumors (dated by TCRdb to about 2020). Before undergoing thyroid surgery, none of the patients had been given any kind of treatment. Libraries were constructed by PCR. These reads were obtained on an Illumina HiSeq 4000. Using fastp at Q25 and MiXCR, TCRdb reprocessed the public reads and kept productive beta chains. For this sample the table gives just over 40,000 clones, of which over 10% were detected only once. The ten largest clones represent 20% to 25% of the sample. Sequences were obtained from blood. Every receptor here comes from a female donor with papillary thyroid cancer or a benign thyroid nodule (not recorded which). Some clones in this sample may be carry-over from other donors' samples.

This clone was seen many times. V usage is TRBV9 and J usage is TRBJ2-2; the D is unclear. This CDR3 comprises 13 residues. Germline CDR1 is SGDLS and CDR2 is YYNGEE. Deletions cut 3 bases from V and 5 bases from J, with 8 bases between. CDR3: CASSAELTGELFF. In nucleotides, the CDR3 is TGTGCCAGCAGCGCAGAATTAACCGGGGAGCTGTTTTTT.

This clone has a count of ten or more. The chain is built from TRBV14 and TRBJ2-3, with 9 bases that match TRBD1. J was trimmed by 1 base and V by 4 bases; bases with no gene match: 9. This CDR3 is built from 17 residues. Germline loops: CDR1 SGHDN, CDR2 FVKESK. The CDR3 DNA reads TGTGCCAGCAGCCCCCCCATCTGGGACAGGGGCACAGATACGCAGTATTTT. Its protein is CASSPPIWDRGTDTQYF.

This clone was recorded at least ten times. The V and J genes are TRBV19 and TRBJ2-1; possibly TRBD1 for D (6 bases). This CDR3 contains 13 residues. The germline CDR1 and CDR2 sequences are LNHDA and SQIVND (reference sequence). V was shortened by 5 bases and J by 9 bases, with 14 bases between the two germline ends. CDR3 in amino acids: CASSPDRLGEQFF. The CDR3 nucleotides are TGTGCCAGTAGTCCTGACAGGTTGGGTGAGCAGTTCTTC.

V gene TRBV20-1 combines with J gene TRBJ2-3, with D unclear. Germline V lookup: CDR1 DFQATT, CDR2 SNEGSKA (reference sequence). V was pared by 2 bases and J by 0 bases, with 18 bases between. The CDR3 spans 17 residues. The CDR3 DNA is TGCAGTGCTAGAACTTTCAGGAGCCGTCCTAGCACAGATACGCAGTATTTT. Amino acids: CSARTFRSRPSTDTQYF.

This clone was counted at least ten times. The genes are TRBV7-9 and TRBJ2-1, with 7 bases that match TRBD1. With V trimmed by 1 base and J by 6 bases, 3 bases remained unmatched. Germline CDR1 and CDR2: SEHNR and FQNEAQ (reference sequence). This CDR3 contains 14 residues. DNA for the CDR3: TGTGCCAGCAGCTTAGGGCAGGGGGTCAATGAGCAGTTCTTC. This gives the protein CASSLGQGVNEQFF.

Remarks on this clone: Germline and junction disagree at one end, which may indicate a read error. This chain's CDR3 is CVSSQDRGGCGRETQYF. The DNA for the CDR3 is TGCGTCAGCAGCCAAGATAGGGGGGGATGTGGCCGTGAGACCCAGTACTTC. V gene TRBV4-1 combines with J gene TRBJ2-5; D possibly corresponds to TRBD2 (7 bases). There are 17 residues in the CDR3. Germline V gene lookup returns CDR1 MGHRA and CDR2 YSYEKL.

At least ten counts were recorded for this clone. The genes are TRBV7-8 and TRBJ1-3; the D gene is possibly TRBD1 (5 bases). In germline, CDR1 is SGHVS, CDR2 FQNEAQ. The CDR3 runs 17 residues. The germline V and J ends were trimmed by 5 bases and 3 bases, with 20 bases remaining between them. CDR3 in DNA: TGTGCCAGCAGCCCAAACTTGGCCAGGGTCGATGGAAACACCATATATTTT. Protein sequence: CASSPNLARVDGNTIYF.

This clone showed up many times. The V gene is TRBV12-3 or TRBV12-4, the J gene TRBJ2-3; D is undetermined. This CDR3 is 11 amino acids long. Deletions cut 5 bases from V and 4 bases from J, with 4 bases between. Here the CDR3 reads CASSNADTQYF. In nucleotides, the CDR3 is TGTGCCAGCAGTAACGCAGATACGCAGTATTTT.

By its share, this clone is medium-sized (0.01 to 0.1%). This chain links TRBV11-2 with TRBJ1-1; D uncertain. The CDR3 is made up of 14 amino acids. The ends were cut back, 4 bases at V and 6 bases at J, with 15 bases in the middle. The germline V gene encodes CDR1 SGHAT and CDR2 FQNNGV. The CDR3, as DNA: TGTGCCAGCAGCTCCCGGGCTGGAGGTGCTGAAGCTTTCTTT. It translates to CASSSRAGGAEAFF.

This clone was counted ten times or more. The DNA for the CDR3 is TGTGCCAGCAGCCATCCGGGACAGGGGATGGGTAACTATGGCTACACCTTC. Protein sequence: CASSHPGQGMGNYGYTF. The chain joins TRBV4-2 to TRBJ1-2; 10 positions match TRBD1. V shed 3 bases and J 1 base; nucleotides not matched to a gene: 8. CDR1 LGHNA and CDR2 YNFKEQ come from the germline V gene. The CDR3 is made up of 17 amino acids.

This clone was counted at least ten times. This chain links TRBV29-1 with TRBJ2-1; 12 nucleotides match TRBD2. The CDR3 is 14 amino acids. The germline CDR1 and CDR2 sequences are SQVTM and ANQGSEA. V lost 8 bases to trimming and J lost 7 bases; unmatched junction nucleotides: 9. The CDR3 region has the DNA TGCAGCTCTGGGGGGACTAGCGGGTTAAATGAGCAGTTCTTC. This translates into CSSGGTSGLNEQFF.

This clone appeared many times. The chain has TRBV4-1 and TRBJ1-4, with D perhaps TRBD1 (5 bases). The CDR3 has 16 residues. Germline V CDR1 and CDR2: MGHRA, YSYEKL. V was trimmed by 3 bases and J by 6 bases, leaving 17 bases between them. The CDR3 loop is CASSQTLVGGDEKLFF. In nucleotides, the CDR3 is TGCGCCAGCAGCCAGACCCTCGTTGGGGGGGATGAAAAACTGTTTTTT.

This clone was detected many times. CDR3 loop: CASSEPNDRGTQYF. CDR3 nucleotide sequence: TGCGCCAGCAGTGAGCCGAACGATCGAGGGACCCAGTACTTC. The J gene is TRBJ2-5, the V gene TRBV10-2; D uncertain. Trimming took off 2 bases at V and 7 bases at J, with 14 bases between the two ends. The CDR3 extends over 14 amino acids. CDR1 is WSHSY and CDR2 is SAAADI in the germline V gene.

The J gene is TRBJ2-1, the V gene TRBV19; maybe TRBD1 (6 bases). Germline V gene lookup returns CDR1 LNHDA and CDR2 SQIVND (reference sequence). V was cut by 9 bases and J by 8 bases, with 20 bases left in between. The CDR3 has 14 amino acids. The CDR3 sequence is CASRGPSLGDEQFF. The CDR3 nucleotides read TGTGCCAGCAGGGGCCCATCCTTGGGAGATGAGCAGTTCTTC.

This clone was counted at least ten times. The rearrangement joins TRBV15 to TRBJ2-6, with 9 bases aligning to TRBD1. The CDR3 is made up of 19 amino acids. The V and J ends lost 0 bases and 3 bases, in that order; junction bases with no gene match: 9. The germline V gene has CDR1 LNHNV and CDR2 YYDKDF (reference sequence). The CDR3, as DNA: TGTGCCACCAGCAGAGATAACCGGGACAGGGTAGGTGGGGCCAACGTCCTGACTTTC. It yields the protein CATSRDNRDRVGGANVLTF.

The J gene is TRBJ2-3, the V gene TRBV6-1; TRBD1 aligns across 11 bases. Germline V lookup: CDR1 MNHNS, CDR2 SASEGT. V was pared by 4 bases and J by 7 bases, with 7 bases of the junction left unmatched. The CDR3 loop spans 15 amino acids. This chain's CDR3 is CASSVRTGGVYTQYF. The CDR3 bases are TGTGCCAGCAGTGTTAGGACAGGGGGCGTCTATACGCAGTATTTT.

This clone was observed at least ten times. A much bigger clone sits one base away, suggesting this may be a read error. Because it lacks the conserved phenylalanine or tryptophan at the end, this CDR3 is likely a read error. The rearrangement uses TRBV3-1 and TRBJ1-4; D is unclear. Germline V gene data show CDR1 as LGHDT and CDR2 as YNNKEL (reference sequence). CDR3 length equals 12 residues. The V gene lost 1 base and the J gene lost 11 bases, with 8 bases spanning the gap. The CDR3 here is CASSQGKWKLFL. Here the CDR3 DNA reads TGTGCCAGCAGCCAAGGAAAGTGGAAACTGTTTCTT.

This clone came up many times. The chain joins TRBV5-1 to TRBJ1-2; 7 bases fit TRBD1. V shed 0 bases and J 4 bases; nucleotides not matched to a gene: 3. The CDR3 runs 14 residues. The V gene's germline CDR1 is SGHRS and CDR2 YFSETQ. Here the CDR3 reads CASSLDTGAYGYTF. The DNA for the CDR3 is TGCGCCAGCAGCTTGGACACAGGGGCCTATGGCTACACCTTC.

The table lists this clone with many counts. Here the CDR3 reads CASSYSKGTSDLTGELFF. The CDR3 nucleotides are TGTGCCAGCAGTTACTCGAAGGGGACTAGCGACCTCACCGGGGAGCTGTTTTTT. This sequence joins TRBV6-2 or TRBV6-3 and TRBJ2-2, with 10 positions matching TRBD2. Trimming at V came to 0 bases and at J to 4 bases, leaving 8 bases not matched to a gene. Germline CDR1 reads MNHEY; CDR2 reads SVGEGT. This CDR3 has 18 amino acids.

This clone was seen repeatedly, ten times or more. The chain carries TRBV2 and TRBJ1-5; TRBD1 is a possible D gene (6 bases). Germline CDR1 and CDR2: SNHLY and FYNNEI. Trimming removed 6 bases at V and 7 bases at J, with 16 bases between. The CDR3 spans 14 residues. The CDR3 is CASRGLRGRQPQHF. The CDR3 nucleotides are TGTGCCAGCAGGGGGCTCAGGGGTAGACAGCCCCAGCATTTT.

The chain employs TRBV7-9 and TRBJ1-2; D not resolved. This CDR3 has 14 residues. The V end lost 1 base, the J end lost 2 bases, and 8 bases lay between the germline ends. Germline V gives CDR1 SEHNR, CDR2 FQNEAQ (reference sequence). In nucleotides, the CDR3 is TGTGCCAGCAGCTTAGGGGCAGCCAACTATGGCTACACCTTC. It specifies CASSLGAANYGYTF.

The table lists this clone with many counts. V gene TRBV11-1 combines with J gene TRBJ2-3; 7 positions match TRBD1. This CDR3 contains 15 residues. J was trimmed by 3 bases and V by 6 bases; bases with no gene match: 9. Germline V lookup: CDR1 SGHAT, CDR2 FQDESV (reference sequence). This chain's CDR3 is CASRQGQSFTDTQYF. CDR3 DNA sequence: TGTGCCAGCAGGCAGGGACAGTCGTTTACAGATACGCAGTATTTT.

This clone was seen many times. Here the CDR3 reads CASSERLLSSGNTIYF. Here the CDR3 DNA reads TGTGCCAGCAGTGAACGCCTCCTGAGCTCTGGAAACACCATATATTTT. V gene TRBV6-1 combines with J gene TRBJ1-3; D call uncertain. Between the trimmed V and J ends, which lost 2 bases and 0 bases, there was a span of 11 bases. CDR3 size: 16 residues. The germline V gene encodes CDR1 MNHNS and CDR2 SASEGT.

The chain uses TRBV20-1 and TRBJ2-1; 11 nucleotides align to TRBD2. J gave up 9 bases and V 6 bases, and 7 bases lay outside the gene matches. Germline-derived CDR1 and CDR2 are DFQATT and SNEGSKA (reference sequence). This CDR3 region has 13 residues. The CDR3 is CSARLAGTCEQFF. The CDR3 coding sequence is TGCAGTGCAAGACTAGCGGGAACATGTGAGCAGTTCTTC.